Listed below are T cell receptor beta chains from one sample, sequenced in a study of patients with pleural tuberculosis. TCRdb analysed the reads with MiXCR anew, one entry per CDR3 protein. The table records 25,000 to 35,000 distinct CDR3 sequences, 15% to 20% of them present only once. Sequencing was performed on peripheral blood. Source of these receptors: a human donor with pleural tuberculosis. CDR3s include the opening cysteine and the closing phenylalanine or tryptophan. The D gene is left open where the match is weak. A row's size may be missing; if present it is once, few, many or a size class.

j_call d_call v_call clone_size cdr3_aa cdr3_nt
TRBJ2-1 TRBD2 TRBV20-1 many CSARDVAGGYNEQFF TGCAGTGCTAGAGATGTGGCGGGAGGCTACAATGAGCAGTTCTTC
TRBJ2-1 - TRBV11-2 many CASSLSAEGSYNEQFF TGTGCCAGCAGCTTATCGGCAGAGGGGTCCTACAATGAGCAGTTCTTC
TRBJ2-3 - TRBV4-1 many CASSQDWRVPSTDTQYF TGCGCCAGCAGCCAAGATTGGAGGGTCCCTAGCACAGATACGCAGTATTTT
TRBJ2-1 TRBD2 TRBV20-1 many CSARGTSDNGQFF TGCAGTGCTAGAGGGACTAGCGACAATGGGCAGTTCTTC
TRBJ2-5 TRBD2 TRBV20-1 many CSARTGGGETQYF TGCAGTGCTAGAACGGGAGGAGGAGAGACCCAGTACTTC
TRBJ2-1 - TRBV7-3 many CASSRGLWGNEQFF TGTGCCAGCAGCCGGGGTTTGTGGGGGAATGAGCAGTTCTTC
TRBJ2-1 TRBD2 TRBV24-1 many CATSDSGGGSYNEQFF TGTGCCACCAGTGACAGTGGCGGGGGCTCCTACAATGAGCAGTTCTTC
TRBJ2-1 TRBD1 TRBV7-9 many CASSFTNRGIYNEQFF TGTGCCAGCAGCTTTACTAACAGGGGGATCTACAATGAGCAGTTCTTC
TRBJ1-2 - TRBV27 many CASSSLGAGNYGYTF TGTGCCAGCAGCAGCCTGGGGGCGGGGAACTATGGCTACACCTTC
TRBJ2-3 TRBD2 TRBV11-2 many CASSGTSGSTDTQYF TGTGCCAGCAGCGGGACTAGCGGGAGCACAGATACGCAGTATTTT
TRBJ2-7 - TRBV2 many CASSDNPGSYEQYF TGTGCCAGCAGTGACAATCCAGGCTCCTACGAGCAGTACTTC
TRBJ2-3 TRBD2 TRBV25-1 - CASSSTSGRAADTQYF TGTGCCAGCAGTTCTACTAGCGGGAGGGCGGCAGATACGCAGTATTTT
TRBJ1-6 - TRBV12-3/TRBV12-4 many CASSRQVLTPLHF TGTGCCAGCTCCAGACAGGTTCTGACACCCCTCCACTTT
TRBJ1-2 TRBD1 TRBV6-1 medium-sized CASSRDRKYYGYTF TGTGCCAGCAGCAGGGACAGAAAGTACTATGGCTACACCTTC
TRBJ2-7 - TRBV2 many CASAVGVYEQYF TGTGCCAGCGCGGTGGGGGTCTACGAGCAGTACTTC
TRBJ2-1 TRBD2 TRBV6-6 - CASSYPGTKPQFF TGTGCCAGCAGTTACCCCGGGACTAAACCGCAGTTCTTC
TRBJ1-5 TRBD1 TRBV7-9 many CASSLGTGLNQPQHF TGTGCCAGCAGCTTAGGGACAGGGCTAAATCAGCCCCAGCATTTT
TRBJ1-2 - TRBV20-1 - CSARVGGSNYGYTF TGCAGTGCTAGAGTTGGGGGGTCTAACTATGGCTACACCTTC
TRBJ1-1 - TRBV20-1 medium-sized CSARDRYGNTEAFF TGCAGTGCTAGAGATCGGTACGGTAACACTGAAGCTTTCTTT
TRBJ2-7 - TRBV28 many CASRLGQFYKQYF TGTGCCAGCAGGCTAGGACAGTTCTACAAGCAGTACTTC
TRBJ2-7 TRBD2 TRBV4-2 many CASSQSSGRAEEQYF TGTGCCAGCAGCCAATCTAGCGGGAGGGCTGAGGAGCAGTACTTC
TRBJ2-5 TRBD1 TRBV10-3 many CAIQGAGETQYF TGTGCCATCCAGGGGGCAGGGGAGACCCAGTACTTC
TRBJ2-5 - TRBV20-1 - CSAIPGAGEGTQYF TGCAGTGCTATACCCGGGGCAGGGGAAGGGACCCAGTACTTC